This TCR beta chain was captured by sequencing in a study of blood T cells in healthy people across ages. Study at large: Per every two T cells, about one barcoded beta molecule was captured by template switching.

A J-beta primer mix and a sample-barcoded 5' primer were used in a second PCR of roughly 6 to 11 cycles. MiXCR was run by TCRdb on the 5' RACE reads, yielding one entry per CDR3 protein. The sample records around 500,000 distinct CDR3 sequences, about 29% being singletons. The same sample was also used in a study of T cells of mothers and their children.

This clonotype originated in a boy younger than 10 in good health. The sequenced material came from blood.

The CDR3 spells CASGRYYGYTF. CDR3 sequence (DNA): TGTGCCAGTGGGCGGTACTATGGCTACACCTTC. The V call is TRBV27, the J call TRBJ1-2; D gene uncertain. V lost 9 bases to trimming and J lost 3 bases, with 8 bases between them. This CDR3 contains 11 residues. Germline loops: CDR1 MNHEY, CDR2 SMNVEV (reference sequence).